A selection of T cell receptor beta chains follows, all from one sample in a study of cytomegalovirus exposure and HLA in healthy donors. Repertoires were generated with immunoSEQ multiplex PCR, while TCRdb's copy carries only in-frame clones and drops some. The sample data list about 130,000 clones. What was sequenced was PBMCs. Source of these receptors: a woman between 40 and 50 years old in good health and CMV-seropositive. Both conserved end residues are part of each CDR3. Each record gives: V gene, D gene, J gene, CDR3 protein, CDR3 DNA. A D gene is named only where the DNA matches it firmly.

V: TRBV15
D: TRBD2
J: TRBJ2-4
CDR3: CATSALVAGAGKNIQYF
DNA: TGTGCCACCAGCGCCTTGGTAGCGGGAGCGGGCAAAAACATTCAGTACTTC

V: TRBV5-1
D: NA
J: TRBJ2-5
CDR3: CASSLLGRAQETQYF
DNA: TGCGCCAGCAGCTTGTTGGGCAGGGCCCAAGAGACCCAGTACTTC

V: TRBV6-5
D: NA
J: TRBJ2-7
CDR3: CASSYLGGLPYF
DNA: TGTGCCAGCAGTTACTTGGGGGGACTGCCGTACTTC

V: TRBV30
D: NA
J: TRBJ2-7
CDR3: CAWSVLRGYEQYF
DNA: TGTGCCTGGAGTGTACTCAGGGGATACGAGCAGTACTTC

V: TRBV6-1
D: TRBD2
J: TRBJ2-7
CDR3: CASSESETSADEQYF
DNA: TGTGCCAGCAGTGAATCCGAGACTAGCGCAGACGAGCAGTACTTC

V: TRBV27
D: TRBD2
J: TRBJ2-1
CDR3: CASSLTSGNEVYNEQFF
DNA: TGTGCCAGCAGTTTGACTAGCGGGAATGAGGTGTACAATGAGCAGTTCTTC

V: TRBV10-2
D: NA
J: TRBJ2-2
CDR3: CASSEGLSTGELFF
DNA: TGCGCCAGCAGTGAAGGACTATCAACCGGGGAGCTGTTTTTT

V: TRBV10-3
D: TRBD1
J: TRBJ2-6
CDR3: CAISGTGGRSGANVLTF
DNA: TGTGCCATCAGTGGGACAGGGGGACGCTCTGGGGCCAACGTCCTGACTTTC

V: TRBV28
D: TRBD2
J: TRBJ2-7
CDR3: CASSLVGGGVRVLYEQYF
DNA: TGTGCCAGCAGTTTGGTGGGCGGGGGAGTCCGGGTGCTCTACGAGCAGTACTTC

V: TRBV7-3
D: NA
J: TRBJ2-5
CDR3: CASSLGGQFQETQYF
DNA: TGTGCCAGCAGCTTAGGCGGACAGTTTCAAGAGACCCAGTACTTC

V: TRBV5-1
D: TRBD2
J: TRBJ2-5
CDR3: CASAVAGGSGETQYF
DNA: TGCGCCAGCGCAGTAGCGGGAGGGTCGGGGGAGACCCAGTACTTC

V: TRBV29-1
D: TRBD1
J: TRBJ1-2
CDR3: CSVVTGTVLNYGYTF
DNA: TGCAGCGTAGTCACCGGGACAGTCCTTAACTATGGCTACACCTTC

V: TRBV2
D: TRBD2
J: TRBJ2-7
CDR3: CAVTLAGGLYEQYF
DNA: TGTGCCGTCACTTTAGCGGGAGGTCTCTACGAGCAGTACTTC

V: TRBV28
D: TRBD1
J: TRBJ2-7
CDR3: CASGSDRELYEQYF
DNA: TGTGCCAGCGGATCGGACAGGGAACTCTACGAGCAGTACTTC

V: TRBV9
D: NA
J: TRBJ1-1
CDR3: CASSVATDNTEAFF
DNA: TGTGCCAGCAGCGTAGCGACAGACAACACTGAAGCTTTCTTT

V: TRBV27
D: TRBD2
J: TRBJ2-7
CDR3: CASSLGTRGEQYF
DNA: TGTGCCAGCAGTTTGGGGACTAGAGGCGAGCAGTACTTC

V: TRBV4-1
D: NA
J: TRBJ2-4
CDR3: CASSQEGQGTAKNIQYF
DNA: TGCGCCAGCAGCCAAGAGGGGCAGGGTACCGCCAAAAACATTCAGTACTTC

V: TRBV4-1
D: NA
J: TRBJ2-1
CDR3: CASSHRLGGRGSSYNEQFF
DNA: TGCGCCAGCAGCCACCGACTAGGAGGGAGAGGGAGCTCCTACAATGAGCAGTTCTTC

V: TRBV19
D: TRBD1
J: TRBJ2-7
CDR3: CASSRDRGIGEQYF
DNA: TGTGCCAGTAGTCGGGACAGGGGAATTGGCGAGCAGTACTTC

V: TRBV6-6
D: NA
J: TRBJ2-1
CDR3: CASRARGEQFF
DNA: TGTGCCAGCAGGGCCCGGGGTGAGCAGTTCTTC

V: TRBV18
D: NA
J: TRBJ2-1
CDR3: CASSKSDSSYNEQFF
DNA: TGTGCCAGCTCGAAGAGCGATAGCTCCTACAATGAGCAGTTCTTC

V: TRBV7-2
D: TRBD1
J: TRBJ1-2
CDR3: CATTGGGWDYGYTF
DNA: TGTGCCACGACAGGGGGCGGCTGGGACTATGGCTACACCTTC

V: TRBV7-2
D: NA
J: TRBJ2-7
CDR3: CASSLGPGKNYEQYF
DNA: TGTGCCAGCAGCTTAGGTCCAGGGAAGAACTACGAGCAGTACTTC

V: TRBV19
D: NA
J: TRBJ1-1
CDR3: CASSPLRNTEAFF
DNA: TGTGCCAGTAGTCCTCTTAGGAACACTGAAGCTTTCTTT

V: TRBV7-3
D: NA
J: TRBJ2-2
CDR3: CASSLSRGTGELFF
DNA: TGTGCCAGCAGCTTAAGTCGGGGCACCGGGGAGCTGTTTTTT

V: TRBV28
D: TRBD2
J: TRBJ2-5
CDR3: CASSLDSGRGSETQYF
DNA: TGTGCCAGCAGTTTGGATAGCGGGAGAGGGTCGGAGACCCAGTACTTC

V: TRBV7-9
D: NA
J: TRBJ1-1
CDR3: CASSLSSEAFF
DNA: TGTGCCAGCAGCTTATCGTCTGAAGCTTTCTTT

V: TRBV7-9
D: TRBD1
J: TRBJ1-5
CDR3: CASSSGQGDSNQPQHF
DNA: TGTGCCAGCAGCTCCGGACAGGGGGATAGCAATCAGCCCCAGCATTTT

V: TRBV25-1
D: NA
J: TRBJ1-1
CDR3: CASSGGLNTEAFF
DNA: TGTGCCAGCAGCGGGGGTTTGAACACTGAAGCTTTCTTT

V: TRBV27
D: NA
J: TRBJ2-1
CDR3: CASSQRRGEQFF
DNA: TGTGCCAGCAGCCAACGGAGGGGTGAGCAGTTCTTC

V: TRBV27
D: NA
J: TRBJ1-3
CDR3: CASSPSGAGNTIYF
DNA: TGTGCCAGCAGTCCCTCGGGAGCTGGAAACACCATATATTTT

V: TRBV15
D: NA
J: TRBJ2-5
CDR3: CATSRGTTRETQYF
DNA: TGTGCCACCAGCAGAGGGACTACGCGCGAGACCCAGTACTTC

V: TRBV11-2
D: TRBD1
J: TRBJ1-1
CDR3: CASSSGGQGYTEAFF
DNA: TGTGCCAGCTCCTCCGGAGGACAGGGATATACTGAAGCTTTCTTT

V: TRBV9
D: NA
J: TRBJ2-2
CDR3: CASSRQANTGELFF
DNA: TGTGCCAGCAGCCGACAGGCGAACACCGGGGAGCTGTTTTTT

V: TRBV27
D: NA
J: TRBJ2-7
CDR3: CATGGGGVTYEQYF
DNA: TGTGCCACTGGGGGAGGCGGGGTTACCTACGAGCAGTACTTC

V: TRBV11-2
D: NA
J: TRBJ1-5
CDR3: CASSLGSGIKQPQHF
DNA: TGTGCCAGCAGCTTAGGGTCAGGGATTAAGCAGCCCCAGCATTTT